The next 17 T cell receptor beta chains were all read from a single sample in a study of T-cell reconstitution after alpha-beta-depleted transplantation in children. The library targeted TCRbeta and was prepared with unique molecular identifiers. Using its own MiXCR run on the PCR reads, TCRdb lists one record per CDR3 protein. The table lists just under 350,000 distinct CDR3 sequences, roughly 17% of them singletons, with about 41% in the top ten. The sample was PBMCs, mostly from graft donor cells, taken 360 days after TCRalphabeta/CD19-depleted stem cell transplant. Source of these receptors: a male patient aged 2-15 years who had a stem cell transplant for acute lymphoblastic leukemia, so the T cells may come from the graft donor.

This clonotype was counted a few times. V gene TRBV10-3 combines with J gene TRBJ2-7; 11 nucleotides align to TRBD2. This CDR3 region has 20 residues. V shed 3 bases and J 2 bases; nucleotides not matched to a gene: 18. CDR1 and CDR2 (germline): ENHRY, SYGVKD. In nucleotides, the CDR3 is TGTGCCATCAGTGATCCGCCCACCCCCGTAGCGGGAGGGGAGCCCTACGAGCAGTACTTC. It translates to CAISDPPTPVAGGEPYEQYF.

This clonotype showed up many times. The rearrangement links TRBV14 to TRBJ2-1, with TRBD2 identical over 13 bases. CDR1 and CDR2 from the germline V gene are SGHDN and FVKESK. The CDR3 runs 15 residues. J lost 8 bases, V lost 1 base, and 2 bases had no gene match. CDR3 sequence: CASSQVTSGRDEQFF. The CDR3 nucleotides read TGTGCCAGCAGCCAAGTTACTAGCGGGAGGGATGAGCAGTTCTTC. The full variable domain, with the rest looked up from reference TRBV14 and TRBJ2-1, is EAGVTQFPSHSVIEKGQTVTLRCDPISGHDNLYWYRRVMGKEIKFLLHFVKESKQDESGMPNNRFLAERTGGTYSTLKVQPAELEDSGVYFCASSQVTSGRDEQFFGPGTRLTVL.

The rearrangement links TRBV4-2 to TRBJ2-7; TRBD1 might be the D (6 bases). The germline V gene encodes CDR1 LGHNA and CDR2 YNFKEQ. V was cut by 3 bases and J by 3 bases, with 24 bases left in between. The CDR3 has 18 residues. This chain's CDR3 is CASSHLKQGAAAHYEQYF. DNA for the CDR3: TGTGCCAGCAGCCACCTCAAACAGGGTGCGGCGGCCCACTACGAGCAGTACTTC.

This clonotype was seen a few times. This sequence joins TRBV20-1 and TRBJ2-7, with 11 nucleotides matching TRBD2. Germline lookup yields CDR1 DFQATT and CDR2 SNEGSKA (reference sequence). Trimming at V came to 6 bases and at J to 5 bases, leaving 9 bases not matched to a gene. The CDR3 spans 14 residues. The CDR3: CSAWTSGSDNEQYF. The CDR3 DNA reads as TGCAGTGCCTGGACTAGCGGGTCGGACAACGAGCAGTACTTC.

This clonotype turned up a few times. The rearrangement links TRBV7-9 to TRBJ1-1, with unresolved D. CDR1 is SEHNR, CDR2 FQNEAQ, per germline (reference sequence). V dropped 6 bases and J dropped 2 bases, with 10 bases sitting between them. This CDR3 region has 13 residues. CDR3 region: CASSPSHNTEAFF. CDR3 DNA: TGTGCCAGCAGTCCGTCACACAACACTGAAGCTTTCTTT.

In its sample, this clonotype was seen a few times. The chain links TRBV10-3 to TRBJ1-2, with 7 bases lining up with TRBD1. The CDR3 runs to 13 residues. Germline CDR1 is ENHRY and CDR2 is SYGVKD. The ends lost 7 bases at V and 7 bases at J; junction bases unmatched: 9. The CDR3 DNA is TGTGCCATCAACACCAGACAGGGCGGTGGCTACACCTTC. Its translation is CAINTRQGGGYTF.

This clonotype was seen a few times. The chain is built from TRBV6-2 or TRBV6-3 and TRBJ2-1; 8 nucleotides line up with TRBD2. Germline V gene data show CDR1 as MNHEY and CDR2 as SVGEGT. The CDR3 extends over 16 amino acids. V dropped 5 bases and J dropped 0; count of bases not matched to a gene: 6. CDR3 nucleotide sequence: TGTGCCAGCAGTGGGGGGAGCGGGAGCTCCTACAATGAGCAGTTCTTC. It is translated as CASSGGSGSSYNEQFF.

J is TRBJ2-5 and V is TRBV5-1, with D perhaps given as TRBD1 or TRBD2 (6 bases each). Germline assignment: CDR1 SGHRS and CDR2 YFSETQ. V was trimmed by 4 bases and J by 1 base, leaving 14 bases between them. The CDR3 totals 15 residues. The CDR3 DNA reads as TGCGCCAGCAGCCGTGGGGGCGGGGCCCAAGAGACCCAGTACTTC. Its translation is CASSRGGGAQETQYF.

V gene TRBV6-1 combines with J gene TRBJ2-7; a weak D match, TRBD1 (5 bases). V was trimmed by 4 bases and J by 2 bases, leaving 6 bases between them. Germline CDR1 is MNHNS and CDR2 is SASEGT. The length of the CDR3 is 12 residues. The CDR3: CASSGQPYEQYF. CDR3 DNA: TGTGCCAGCAGTGGACAGCCCTACGAGCAGTACTTC.

The gene calls are TRBV6-1 and TRBJ1-5, with D perhaps matching TRBD1 (5 bases). V was trimmed by 1 base and J by 7 bases, leaving 5 bases between them. The CDR3 spans 12 residues. Germline V gene sequence: CDR1 MNHNS, CDR2 SASEGT. The CDR3 is CASSEGGQPQHF. CDR3 in DNA: TGTGCCAGCAGTGAAGGGGGCCAGCCCCAGCATTTT.

The chain uses TRBV28 and TRBJ1-3; 7 nucleotides agree with TRBD1. CDR3 length: 16 residues. J gave up 0 bases and V 3 bases, and 5 bases lay outside the gene matches. Germline CDR1 is MDHEN and CDR2 is SYDVKM. CDR3 nucleotides: TGTGCCAGCAGTTTCGGGACAGCCCTCTCTGGAAACACCATATATTTT. This sequence encodes CASSFGTALSGNTIYF.

This clonotype showed up just a few times. V usage is TRBV6-5 and J usage is TRBJ2-3, with 9 bases lining up with TRBD1. V gave up 4 bases and J gave up 3 bases; unmatched junction bases: 5. Germline CDR1 and CDR2: MNHEY and SVGAGI. CDR3 size: 15 residues. CDR3 in amino acids: CASSSTGGATDTQYF. The CDR3 region has the DNA TGTGCCAGCAGTTCAACAGGGGGCGCGACAGATACGCAGTATTTT.

This clonotype was seen only a few times. V gene TRBV7-3 combines with J gene TRBJ2-1, with 8 bases that match TRBD2. CDR1 SGHTA and CDR2 FQGTGA come from the germline V gene. Trimming cost V 2 bases and J 8 bases; bases outside gene matches: 11. The CDR3 is 16 amino acids. The CDR3 DNA reads as TGTGCCAGCAGCTTAGGCGTCGGGAGGGCCGCTGATGAGCAGTTCTTC. This gives the protein CASSLGVGRAADEQFF. Drawing the rest from reference TRBV7-3 and TRBJ2-1, the complete variable domain is GAGVSQTPSNKVTEKGKYVELRCDPISGHTALYWYRQSLGQGPEFLIYFQGTGAADDSGLPNDRFFAVRPEGSVSTLKIQRTERGDSAVYLCASSLGVGRAADEQFFGPGTRLTVL.

The chain employs TRBV28 and TRBJ1-1, with D unclear. CDR1 and CDR2 (germline): MDHEN, SYDVKM. V lost 5 bases and J 1 base, leaving 5 bases between the germline ends. The CDR3 has 12 residues. The CDR3 reads CASSGSNTEAFF. CDR3 nucleotides: TGTGCCAGCAGTGGGTCGAACACTGAAGCTTTCTTT.

This clonotype was counted a few times. Here the CDR3 DNA reads TGCGCCAGCAGCTTGGGGCGGGAGATTGAGCAGTTCTTC. It is translated as CASSLGREIEQFF. This rearrangement joins TRBV5-1 to TRBJ2-1; 7 nucleotides match TRBD2. In germline, CDR1 is SGHRS, CDR2 YFSETQ. V shed 0 bases and J 9 bases; nucleotides not matched to a gene: 3. The CDR3 contains 13 residues.

The CDR3 DNA follows: TGTGCCAGCAGTTTACTGGGGGTAGAGACCCAGTACTTC. Amino acids: CASSLLGVETQYF. This chain uses TRBV12-3 or TRBV12-4 with TRBJ2-5; D possibly uses TRBD1 or TRBD2 (5 bases each). The CDR3 covers 13 residues. The V end was cut by 2 bases, the J end by 4 bases, with 8 bases between.

This clonotype was recorded at least ten times. The chain has TRBV12-3 or TRBV12-4 and TRBJ2-7, with 8 bases lining up with TRBD1. With 2 bases clipped from V and 2 bases from J, the junction kept 5 bases outside the gene matches. This CDR3 comprises 15 residues. The CDR3 sequence: CASSLNGQGPYEQYF. In DNA form, the CDR3 reads TGTGCCAGCAGTTTAAACGGACAGGGCCCCTACGAGCAGTACTTC.